This T cell receptor (beta chain) appears in the sequencing data of a study of control samples from healthy donors and cancer patients. From germline, CDR1 is KGHDR and CDR2 SFDVKD. Trimming shortened V by 0 bases and J by 5 bases, and 7 bases separated the two germline ends. The CDR3 totals 14 residues. Assay: immunoSEQ multiplex PCR; the TCRdb copy retains only in-frame clones and omits some. The sample lists about 160,000 clones; roughly 94% were seen once. The sample was PBMCs. This receptor was obtained from a man aged 60 to 69 with colorectal cancer. The chain links TRBV24-1 to TRBJ2-1, with a weak D call TRBD1 (5 bases). The CDR3 sequence is CATSDLRQNNEQFF. The CDR3 DNA reads TGTGCCACCAGTGATTTGAGACAGAACAATGAGCAGTTCTTC.